The 7 T cell receptor beta chains below come from one sample, sequenced in a study of T cells after posttransplantation cyclophosphamide. TCRdb's copy holds only in-frame clones and misses some; the assay was immunoSEQ multiplex PCR. Observed in the sample are tens of thousands of clones, none of them singletons. Sequencing used PBMCs. These receptors all stem from a woman aged 50 to 65 in good health and a related stem cell transplant donor.

This clone was seen many times. This chain uses TRBV12-3 or TRBV12-4 with TRBJ1-2, with D tentatively TRBD1 (5 bases). This CDR3 region has 14 residues. V lost 3 bases, J lost 8 bases, and 16 bases lay in between. Here the CDR3 DNA reads TGTGCCAGCAGTTTTCTGTCTCAGGGCGACGGCTACACCTTC. Its translation: CASSFLSQGDGYTF.

This clone came up many times. V and J are TRBV7-3 and TRBJ2-1, with TRBD2 matching 13 bases. The CDR3 has 15 residues. Germline CDR1 SGHTA, CDR2 FQGTGA. J was trimmed by 6 bases and V by 5 bases; bases with no gene match: 4. DNA for the CDR3: TGTGCCAGCAGCCACGGGACTAGCGGGACCAATGAGCAGTTCTTC. It specifies CASSHGTSGTNEQFF.

This clone was detected ten times or more. The chain combines TRBV10-3 with TRBJ2-2; 10 bases are a match to TRBD2. Germline trimming cut 6 bases from V and 0 bases from J; bases unmatched to any gene: 7. The germline gives CDR1 ENHRY, CDR2 SYGVKD. The CDR3 length is 17 residues. Here the CDR3 DNA reads TGTGCCATCAGCGAACAACTAGCGGGGTCGAACACCGGGGAGCTGTTTTTT. Amino acid sequence: CAISEQLAGSNTGELFF.

V usage is TRBV30 and J usage is TRBJ2-2; 8 positions match TRBD2. The CDR3 totals 14 residues. Trimming removed 4 bases from V and 4 bases from J; junction bases left unmatched: 5. The germline gives CDR1 GTSNPN, CDR2 SVGIG (reference sequence). The chain's CDR3 is CAWNAGGGTGELFF. For the CDR3, the DNA is TGTGCCTGGAACGCGGGAGGCGGCACCGGGGAGCTGTTTTTT. The full variable domain, rest sourced from reference TRBV30 and TRBJ2-2, is SQTIHQWPATLVQPVGSPLSLECTVEGTSNPNLYWYRQAAGRGLQLLFYSVGIGQISSEVPQNLSASRPQDRQFILSSKKLLLSDSGFYLCAWNAGGGTGELFFGEGSRLTVL.

This clone was seen many times. The chain links TRBV5-1 to TRBJ2-4, with no clear D. There are 13 residues in the CDR3. Trimming removed 2 bases at V and 5 bases at J, with 8 bases between. CDR1 and CDR2 from the germline V gene are SGHRS and YFSETQ. CDR3 sequence (DNA): TGCGCCAGCAGCTTAGGGCAGGAAAACATTCAGTACTTC. Amino acid sequence: CASSLGQENIQYF.

This clone showed up many times. J is TRBJ2-2 and V is TRBV9; D may be TRBD2 (5 bases). Trimming pared 0 bases from V and 8 bases from J, leaving 11 bases between. Germline V CDR1 and CDR2: SGDLS, YYNGEE. CDR3 length equals 14 residues. CDR3 loop: CASSVDGLPGELFF. For the CDR3, the DNA is TGTGCCAGCAGCGTAGACGGACTCCCAGGGGAGCTGTTTTTT.

This clone was detected ten times or more. The chain recombines TRBV10-2 with TRBJ2-3; TRBD2 might be the D (5 bases). This CDR3 comprises 17 residues. V lost 0 bases and J 4 bases, leaving 17 bases between the germline ends. The germline gives CDR1 WSHSY, CDR2 SAAADI. The chain's CDR3 is CASSESRALVLADTQYF. CDR3 sequence (DNA): TGCGCCAGCAGTGAGTCGAGGGCGTTGGTATTGGCAGATACGCAGTATTTT.